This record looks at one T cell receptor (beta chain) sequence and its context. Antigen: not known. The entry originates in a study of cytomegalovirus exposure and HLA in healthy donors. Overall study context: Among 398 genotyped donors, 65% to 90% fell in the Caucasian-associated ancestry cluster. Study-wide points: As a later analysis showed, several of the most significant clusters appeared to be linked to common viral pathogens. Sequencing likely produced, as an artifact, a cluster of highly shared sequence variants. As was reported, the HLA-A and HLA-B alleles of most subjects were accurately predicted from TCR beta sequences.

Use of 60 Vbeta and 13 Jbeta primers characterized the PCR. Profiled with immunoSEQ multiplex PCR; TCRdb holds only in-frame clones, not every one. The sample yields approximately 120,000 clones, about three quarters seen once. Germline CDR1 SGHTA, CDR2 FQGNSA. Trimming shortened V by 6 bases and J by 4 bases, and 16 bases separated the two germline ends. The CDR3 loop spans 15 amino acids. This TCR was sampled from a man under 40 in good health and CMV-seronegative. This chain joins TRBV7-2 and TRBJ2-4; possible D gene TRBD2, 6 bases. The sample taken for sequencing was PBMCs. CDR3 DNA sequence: TGTGCCAGCAGTTACTGGCGGGGTAGGAAAAACATTCAGTACTTC. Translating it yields CASSYWRGRKNIQYF.